Listed here are 30 T cell receptor beta chains from one sample, sequenced in a study of T cell changes during pregnancy in multiple sclerosis (dated by TCRdb to the late 2010s). Libraries were built with the immunoSEQ multiplex PCR assay. Entries here come from immuneACCESS through TCRdb and include only in-frame sequences with V and J called. Some clones fail to appear in such tables; in the studies checked, an unresolved V gene covers under half of the shortfall, and the cause of the remainder is unknown. The sample yields some 59,000 clones; roughly 88% were counted once. The ten largest clones represent 1% to 1.5% of the sample. Sample: peripheral blood, taken in the second trimester of pregnancy. The receptors come from a female donor with multiple sclerosis, enrolled in a pregnancy study.

J is TRBJ1-1 and V is TRBV29-1; perhaps TRBD1 as D (6 bases). The CDR3 is made up of 14 amino acids. V shed 1 base and J shed 4 bases, with 13 bases lying between them. CDR1 and CDR2 (germline): SQVTM, ANQGSEA. CDR3 residues: CSVEGSTGSTEAFF. The CDR3 DNA follows: TGCAGCGTTGAAGGTTCTACAGGGTCCACTGAAGCTTTCTTT.

The chain is built from TRBV5-1 and TRBJ2-7; 9 bases match TRBD1. This CDR3 contains 15 residues. The trim removed 0 bases at V and 3 bases at J, leaving 4 bases unmatched. CDR1 is SGHRS and CDR2 is YFSETQ in the germline V gene. The CDR3 is CASSLGGTGIYEQYF. In nucleotides, the CDR3 is TGCGCCAGCAGCTTGGGGGGGACAGGGATCTACGAGCAGTACTTC.

The chain couples TRBV5-4 to TRBJ2-1, with 15 bases lining up with TRBD2. J gave up 7 bases and V 4 bases, and 3 bases lay outside the gene matches. Germline V gene lookup returns CDR1 SGHNT and CDR2 YYREEE (reference sequence). The CDR3 consists of 15 residues. In DNA form, the CDR3 reads TGTGCCAGCAGCCCTGGACTAGCGGGGGGGAATGAGCAGTTCTTC. This translates into CASSPGLAGGNEQFF.

The rearrangement links TRBV6-1 to TRBJ2-7; D perhaps matches TRBD2 (6 bases). Deletions cut 1 base from V and 6 bases from J, with 13 bases between. Germline loops: CDR1 MNHNS, CDR2 SASEGT. The CDR3 is made up of 14 amino acids. CDR3 sequence reads: CASSEEGWDSEQYF. The CDR3 DNA reads TGTGCCAGCAGTGAAGAGGGGTGGGACTCCGAGCAGTACTTC.

The chain joins TRBV5-6 to TRBJ1-6; D ambiguous. Germline V gene sequence: CDR1 SGHDT, CDR2 YYEEEE. The CDR3 extends over 14 amino acids. V was clipped by 0 bases and J by 7 bases, with 8 bases between them. CDR3 region: CASSLGHPNSPLHF. The CDR3 coding sequence is TGTGCCAGCAGCTTGGGGCATCCGAATTCACCCCTCCACTTT.

The rearrangement links TRBV11-2 to TRBJ1-2, with 7 bases that match TRBD1. The CDR3 totals 15 residues. Germline V gives CDR1 SGHAT, CDR2 FQNNGV. V was pared by 1 base and J by 4 bases, with 6 bases of the junction left unmatched. The chain's CDR3 is CASSLVGDSTYGYTF. CDR3 nucleotides: TGTGCCAGCAGCTTAGTGGGGGACAGTACCTATGGCTACACCTTC. The full variable domain, rest sourced from reference TRBV11-2 and TRBJ1-2, is EAGVAQSPRYKIIEKRQSVAFWCNPISGHATLYWYQQILGQGPKLLIQFQNNGVVDDSQLPKDRFSAERLKGVDSTLKIQPAKLEDSAVYLCASSLVGDSTYGYTFGSGTRLTVV.

This sequence joins TRBV6-6 and TRBJ1-3; possible D gene TRBD1, 6 bases. V was cut by 8 bases and J by 2 bases, with 16 bases left in between. Germline CDR1 MNHNY, CDR2 SVGAGI (reference sequence). There are 15 residues in the CDR3. CDR3 region: CASDTDRSTGNTIYF. The CDR3 nucleotides read TGTGCCAGCGACACCGACAGGTCCACTGGAAACACCATATATTTT.

This clone was counted once. V gene TRBV4-1 combines with J gene TRBJ2-5, with 12 nucleotides matching TRBD2. TRBJ2-7 matches the DNA end more closely, so the J call is doubtful. The CDR3 sequence is 15 residues long. CDR1 and CDR2 from the germline V gene are MGHRA and YSYEKL. DNA for the CDR3: TGCGCCAGCAGCCATCGACTAGCGGGGGCTTACGAGCAGTACTTC. Protein product: CASSHRLAGAYEQYF.

The chain joins TRBV7-6 to TRBJ2-2; D not certain. Trimming took off 2 bases at V and 4 bases at J, with 8 bases between the two ends. This CDR3 region has 14 residues. Germline V gene sequence: CDR1 SGHVS, CDR2 FNYEAQ. The chain's CDR3 is CASSLLTSTGELFF. The CDR3 DNA follows: TGTGCCAGCAGCTTACTCACAAGCACCGGGGAGCTGTTTTTT.

This clone showed up just once. This chain joins TRBV15 and TRBJ2-2, with TRBD2 matching 7 bases. With 4 bases clipped from V and 6 bases from J, the junction kept 11 bases outside the gene matches. Germline values: CDR1 LNHNV, CDR2 YYDKDF (reference sequence). The CDR3 sequence is 16 residues long. The CDR3 coding sequence is TGTGCCACCAGCACCTCGACTCGGGGGGAGTCCGGGGAGCTGTTTTTT. Translating gives CATSTSTRGESGELFF. The whole variable domain, remainder taken from reference TRBV15 and TRBJ2-2, is DAMVIQNPRYQVTQFGKPVTLSCSQTLNHNVMYWYQQKSSQAPKLLFHYYDKDFNNEADTPDNFQSRRPNTSFCFLDIRSPGLGDTAMYLCATSTSTRGESGELFFGEGSRLTVL.

V is TRBV7-8 and J is TRBJ1-2, with D unresolved. This CDR3 has 13 amino acids. CDR1 is SGHVS, CDR2 FQNEAQ, per germline. V was clipped by 1 base and J by 7 bases, with 10 bases between them. CDR3 bases: TGTGCCAGCAGCTTAGTCTCCGAGGGTGGCTACACCTTC. Protein product: CASSLVSEGGYTF.

The gene calls are TRBV30 and TRBJ1-1; D is ambiguous. The CDR3 has 11 residues. Germline CDR1 is GTSNPN and CDR2 is SVGIG (reference sequence). The V end lost 7 bases, the J end lost 0 bases, and 6 bases lay between the germline ends. CDR3 residues: CAYRLNTEAFF. In DNA form, the CDR3 reads TGTGCCTACAGACTGAACACTGAAGCTTTCTTT.

V usage is TRBV4-3 and J usage is TRBJ2-3, with D possibly matching TRBD2 (6 bases). Germline loops: CDR1 LGHNA, CDR2 YSLEER. The V and J ends lost 4 bases and 2 bases respectively, with 16 bases between them. This CDR3 has 16 amino acids. The CDR3 reads CASSRLSGDHTDTQYF. The CDR3, as DNA: TGCGCCAGCAGCCGCCTTTCGGGGGACCACACAGATACGCAGTATTTT.

The chain joins TRBV7-3 to TRBJ1-6, with D maybe TRBD1 (6 bases). This CDR3 contains 14 residues. V gave up 1 base and J gave up 10 bases, with 11 bases separating them. Germline V gene lookup returns CDR1 SGHTA and CDR2 FQGTGA. Here the CDR3 DNA reads TGTGCCAGCAGCTTAATTGCAGGGGAATCACCCCTCCACTTT. It is translated as CASSLIAGESPLHF.

V and J are TRBV7-2 and TRBJ2-1, with D perhaps TRBD2 (5 bases). The CDR3 is 14 residues long. Trimming pared 0 bases from V and 8 bases from J, leaving 11 bases between. Germline V gene data show CDR1 as SGHTA and CDR2 as FQGNSA. The CDR3 DNA follows: TGTGCCAGCAGCTTAGCGCACGGAGGTCATGAGCAGTTCTTC. Translated: CASSLAHGGHEQFF.

The genes are TRBV6-6 and TRBJ1-1; D gene ambiguous. There are 13 residues in the CDR3. Looked up from germline, CDR1 is MNHNY and CDR2 is SVGAGI (reference sequence). V lost 8 bases and J lost 4, with 14 bases in between. The CDR3 coding sequence is TGTGCCAGCTGGACGGGGAGAGGCACTGAAGCTTTCTTT. Its translation: CASWTGRGTEAFF.

The chain couples TRBV6-5 to TRBJ2-5; 7 positions agree with TRBD1. Germline V lookup: CDR1 MNHEY, CDR2 SVGAGI. The CDR3 covers 14 residues. The V and J ends lost 2 bases and 5 bases, in that order; junction bases with no gene match: 5. The CDR3 sequence is CASSYQGEGETQYF. The CDR3 nucleotides read TGTGCCAGCAGTTACCAGGGGGAAGGGGAGACCCAGTACTTC.

The V call is TRBV27, the J call TRBJ1-1; a weak D match, TRBD1 (6 bases). V lost 2 bases and J 1 base, leaving 11 bases between the germline ends. Germline-derived CDR1 and CDR2 are MNHEY and SMNVEV (reference sequence). CDR3 length: 15 residues. CDR3 in amino acids: CASSLKQGQNTEAFF. CDR3 nucleotide sequence: TGTGCCAGCAGTTTAAAACAGGGCCAGAACACTGAAGCTTTCTTT.

The chain combines TRBV13 with TRBJ1-6; D unclear. Germline CDR1 is PRHDT and CDR2 is FYEKMQ (reference sequence). The V gene lost 3 bases and the J gene lost 9 bases, with 6 bases spanning the gap. The CDR3 has 12 amino acids. The CDR3 loop reads CASSFNGSPLHF. The CDR3 DNA reads as TGTGCCAGCAGCTTCAACGGTTCACCCCTCCACTTT.

This clone was seen more than once but under ten times. The V and J genes are TRBV4-1 and TRBJ1-1; 7 positions agree with TRBD1. Germline lookup yields CDR1 MGHRA and CDR2 YSYEKL. The V and J ends lost 4 bases and 4 bases, in that order; junction bases with no gene match: 6. This CDR3 is built from 14 residues. Written as DNA, the CDR3 is TGCGCCAGCAGCCCTAGACAGGGAGGCACTGAAGCTTTCTTT. It is translated as CASSPRQGGTEAFF.

The rearrangement joins TRBV15 to TRBJ1-1; 9 nucleotides agree with TRBD1. With 0 bases clipped from V and 5 bases from J, the junction kept 7 bases outside the gene matches. The CDR3 runs to 16 residues. The germline gives CDR1 LNHNV, CDR2 YYDKDF (reference sequence). CDR3 in amino acids: CATSRDTGTGPTEAFF. CDR3 bases: TGTGCCACCAGCAGAGATACCGGGACAGGGCCAACTGAAGCTTTCTTT.

V usage is TRBV4-1 and J usage is TRBJ1-5; D gene uncertain. The germline CDR1 and CDR2 sequences are MGHRA and YSYEKL. CDR3 size: 16 residues. Trimming took 2 bases from V and 0 from J, leaving 11 bases between them. CDR3 loop: CASSQNTEFSNQPQHF. The CDR3 coding sequence is TGCGCCAGCAGCCAAAATACAGAATTTAGCAATCAGCCCCAGCATTTT.

The rearrangement uses TRBV7-5 and TRBJ1-2. TRBV7-5 is a listed pseudogene. The CDR3 covers 13 residues. The DNA of the CDR3 is TGTGCCAGAAGCTTAGATACGGGGTTTGGCTACACCTTC. It yields the protein CARSLDTGFGYTF.

For the CDR3, the DNA is TGTGCCTCCGGGACTAGCGGGGGGGGGTCAGATACGCAGTATTTT. Protein sequence: CASGTSGGGSDTQYF. The genes are TRBV10-3 and TRBJ2-3; 16 nucleotides match TRBD2. CDR1 and CDR2 (germline): ENHRY, SYGVKD. V gave up 11 bases and J gave up 4 bases; unmatched junction bases: 6. The CDR3 is 15 residues long.

This clone came up once. The chain joins TRBV15 to TRBJ1-1, with D hard to call. V lost 2 bases to trimming and J lost 0 bases, with 10 bases between them. Germline CDR1 and CDR2: LNHNV and YYDKDF (reference sequence). The CDR3 extends over 15 amino acids. The CDR3 here is CATSRSRLMNTEAFF. Written as DNA, the CDR3 is TGTGCCACCAGCAGAAGCAGACTTATGAACACTGAAGCTTTCTTT.

This clone appeared a single time. This chain connects TRBV9 to TRBJ1-6; D remains unclear. CDR1 is SGDLS and CDR2 is YYNGEE in the germline V gene. This CDR3 contains 17 residues. Trimming took 4 bases from V and 0 from J, leaving 14 bases between them. The CDR3 DNA reads TGTGCCAGCAGCCCTCGGGAAGGGAGCTCCTATAATTCACCCCTCCACTTT. Translating it yields CASSPREGSSYNSPLHF.

This chain uses TRBV5-1 with TRBJ2-7; maybe TRBD2 (6 bases). The germline V gene has CDR1 SGHRS and CDR2 YFSETQ. The CDR3 consists of 14 residues. Trimming left V 0 bases short and J 0 bases short, with 7 bases between. CDR3 loop: CASSLGGDSYEQYF. The CDR3 DNA reads TGCGCCAGCAGCTTGGGGGGGGACTCCTACGAGCAGTACTTC.

The chain combines TRBV5-6 with TRBJ1-3; TRBD1 agrees at 8 bases. The germline CDR1 and CDR2 sequences are SGHDT and YYEEEE. The V and J ends lost 4 bases and 4 bases, in that order; junction bases with no gene match: 7. There are 15 residues in the CDR3. For the CDR3, the DNA is TGTGCCAGCAGCATTAGACAGGGGACCGGAAACACCATATATTTT. This encodes CASSIRQGTGNTIYF.

The rearrangement uses TRBV7-2 and TRBJ1-1; the D gene is possibly TRBD1 (5 bases). Between the trimmed V and J ends, which lost 5 bases and 4 bases, there was a span of 11 bases. The length of the CDR3 is 13 residues. Germline lookup yields CDR1 SGHTA and CDR2 FQGNSA. The CDR3 coding sequence is TGTGCCAGCAGCCTCCGACAGACCACTGAAGCTTTCTTT. It translates to CASSLRQTTEAFF.

The V call is TRBV19, the J call TRBJ1-5; D ambiguous. The germline gives CDR1 LNHDA, CDR2 SQIVND (reference sequence). Trimming pared 3 bases from V and 1 base from J, leaving 7 bases between. The CDR3 contains 14 residues. CDR3 protein: CASSMLSSNQPQHF. CDR3 sequence (DNA): TGTGCCAGTAGTATGTTGTCAAGCAATCAGCCCCAGCATTTT.